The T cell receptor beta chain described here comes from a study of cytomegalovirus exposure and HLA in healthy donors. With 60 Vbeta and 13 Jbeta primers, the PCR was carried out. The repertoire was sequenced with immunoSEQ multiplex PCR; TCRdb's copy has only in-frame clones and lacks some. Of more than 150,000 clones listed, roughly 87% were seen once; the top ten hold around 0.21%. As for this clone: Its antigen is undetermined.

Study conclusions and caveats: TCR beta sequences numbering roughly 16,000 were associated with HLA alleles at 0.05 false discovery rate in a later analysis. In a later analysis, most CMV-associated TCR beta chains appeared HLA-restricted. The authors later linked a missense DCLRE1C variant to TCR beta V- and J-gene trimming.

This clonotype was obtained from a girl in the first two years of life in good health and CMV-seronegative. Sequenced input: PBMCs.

CDR3 residues: CASSRSPGQYSYEQYF. The DNA for the CDR3 is TGTGCCAGCAGTAGATCACCGGGACAGTATTCCTACGAGCAGTACTTC. The rearrangement uses TRBV27 and TRBJ2-7; 7 bases match TRBD1. Germline V gives CDR1 MNHEY, CDR2 SMNVEV (reference sequence). V dropped 5 bases and J dropped 1; count of bases not matched to a gene: 11. The CDR3 has 16 amino acids.